This T cell receptor (beta chain) originates from a study of shared clonotypes between healthy human individuals. The CDR3 loop spans 14 amino acids. Trimming removed 0 bases at V and 7 bases at J, with 10 bases between. Germline loops: CDR1 SGHDN, CDR2 FVKESK. Assay used: immunoSEQ multiplex PCR; TCRdb lists only in-frame clones, some missing. The sample holds some 490,000 clones; about 72% are singletons and the top ten take approximately 12%. The genes are TRBV14 and TRBJ2-1, with D tentatively TRBD2 (5 bases). This receptor was taken from a woman aged 40 to 49 in good health. Some clones in this sample may be carry-over from other donors' samples. The sequencing input was PBMCs. CDR3 sequence reads: CASSQDWTENEQFF. The CDR3 DNA sequence: TGTGCCAGCAGCCAAGATTGGACTGAGAATGAGCAGTTCTTC.